The rows below give T cell receptor beta chains drawn from one sample of a study of blood T cells in healthy people across ages. TCRdb reanalysed the 5' RACE reads using MiXCR and keeps one entry per CDR3 protein. The top ten clones hold 10% to 15% of a sample with under 850,000 distinct CDR3 sequences, 36% of them seen once. Sequences were obtained from blood. Receptors were obtained from a man aged 18 to 35 in good health. Each CDR3 is given with its conserved first and last residue. The D gene is left open where the match is weak. Clone size appears in some rows only: once, few, many, or a class for an expanded clone.

CDR3 protein: CASSGAPSYGYTF
CDR3 DNA: TGTGCCAGCAGTGGGGCACCGTCCTATGGCTACACCTTC
clone size: NA
V gene: TRBV2
D gene: NA
J gene: TRBJ1-2

CDR3 protein: CSARPRNLYNEQFF
CDR3 DNA: TGCAGTGCTAGACCCAGGAACCTTTACAATGAGCAGTTCTTC
clone size: NA
V gene: TRBV20-1
D gene: NA
J gene: TRBJ2-1

CDR3 protein: CTISEGTGGYEQYF
CDR3 DNA: TGTACCATCAGTGAGGGGACAGGAGGGTACGAGCAGTACTTC
clone size: once
V gene: TRBV10-3
D gene: TRBD1
J gene: TRBJ2-7

CDR3 protein: CASKTATEAFF
CDR3 DNA: TGTGCCAGCAAGACAGCCACTGAAGCTTTCTTT
clone size: NA
V gene: TRBV3-1
D gene: NA
J gene: TRBJ1-1

CDR3 protein: CASSLRAEGMYGYTF
CDR3 DNA: TGTGCCAGCAGTTTAAGGGCGGAGGGGATGTATGGCTACACCTTC
clone size: NA
V gene: TRBV12-3/TRBV12-4
D gene: NA
J gene: TRBJ1-2

CDR3 protein: CSARMGGPGELFF
CDR3 DNA: TGCAGTGCTAGAATGGGGGGGCCCGGGGAGCTGTTTTTT
clone size: few
V gene: TRBV20-1
D gene: NA
J gene: TRBJ2-2

CDR3 protein: CASSRGQAQNQPQHF
CDR3 DNA: TGTGCCAGCAGCCGCGGACAGGCCCAGAATCAGCCCCAGCATTTT
clone size: few
V gene: TRBV6-5
D gene: TRBD1
J gene: TRBJ1-5

CDR3 protein: CASTGAGRGMNTEAFF
CDR3 DNA: TGTGCCAGCACCGGTGCAGGTCGGGGGATGAACACTGAAGCTTTCTTT
clone size: NA
V gene: TRBV5-6
D gene: NA
J gene: TRBJ1-1

CDR3 protein: CAISQPDRVGYTF
CDR3 DNA: TGTGCCATCAGTCAACCCGACAGGGTTGGCTACACCTTC
clone size: NA
V gene: TRBV10-3
D gene: TRBD1
J gene: TRBJ1-2

CDR3 protein: CASSLAAGGLHSNQPQHF
CDR3 DNA: TGTGCCAGCAGTTTAGCGGCAGGGGGTCTTCATAGCAATCAGCCCCAGCATTTT
clone size: NA
V gene: TRBV12-3/TRBV12-4
D gene: TRBD1
J gene: TRBJ1-5

CDR3 protein: CASSETGGSTNEKLFF
CDR3 DNA: TGTGCCAGCAGTGAGACAGGGGGCTCAACTAATGAAAAACTGTTTTTT
clone size: few
V gene: TRBV6-1
D gene: TRBD1
J gene: TRBJ1-4

CDR3 protein: CASGRTEETQYF
CDR3 DNA: TGTGCCAGTGGGCGGACTGAAGAGACCCAGTACTTC
clone size: once
V gene: TRBV6-5
D gene: NA
J gene: TRBJ2-5

CDR3 protein: CASSYSGGPPDTQYF
CDR3 DNA: TGTGCCAGCAGTTACTCGGGGGGGCCCCCAGATACGCAGTATTTT
clone size: many
V gene: TRBV6-6
D gene: NA
J gene: TRBJ2-3